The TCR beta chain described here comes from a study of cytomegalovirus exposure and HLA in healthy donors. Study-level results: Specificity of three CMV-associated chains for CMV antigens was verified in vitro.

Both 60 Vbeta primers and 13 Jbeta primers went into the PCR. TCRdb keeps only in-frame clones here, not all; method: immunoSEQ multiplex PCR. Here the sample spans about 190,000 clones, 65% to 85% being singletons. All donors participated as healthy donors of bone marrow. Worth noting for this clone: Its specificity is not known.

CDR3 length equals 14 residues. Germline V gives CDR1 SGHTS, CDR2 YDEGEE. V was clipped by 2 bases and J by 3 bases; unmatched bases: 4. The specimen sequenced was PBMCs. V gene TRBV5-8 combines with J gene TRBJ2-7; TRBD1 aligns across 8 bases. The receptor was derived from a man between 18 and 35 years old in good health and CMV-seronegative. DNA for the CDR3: TGTGCCAGCAGCTTAGGACAGGGATTCTACGAGCAGTACTTC. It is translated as CASSLGQGFYEQYF.